The present entry profiles one TCR beta chain with its context. TCRdb ran MiXCR on the RT-PCR reads and lists one entry per CDR3 protein. This table has hundreds of thousands of distinct CDR3 sequences, 12% to 15% appearing once. V gave up 3 bases and J gave up 2 bases, with 9 bases separating them. This CDR3 comprises 14 residues. Germline V CDR1 and CDR2: SGHVS, FQNEAQ. The chain employs TRBV7-8 and TRBJ2-3, with D hard to call. Sample: memory CD4+ T cells from blood. The clonotype comes from a female donor in good health, serving as a healthy control. CDR3 sequence (DNA): TGTGCCAGCAGCTTTACAGCTTTCACAGATACGCAGTATTTT. This gives the protein CASSFTAFTDTQYF.